The rows below give T cell receptor beta chains drawn from one sample of a study of T cell changes during pregnancy in multiple sclerosis. Generated by immunoSEQ multiplex PCR, the TCRdb table keeps only in-frame clones and is missing some. The sample holds 45,000 to 65,000 clones; around 93% are singletons and the top ten take 0.45% to 0.65%. Sequenced here: CD4+ T cells from peripheral blood mononuclear cells, sampled after pregnancy. The receptors here all came from a female donor with multiple sclerosis, enrolled in a pregnancy study. Both conserved end residues are trimmed from each CDR3. A clone size is listed for some rows: how often the clone was seen (once, few, many), or a class if it is expanded.

clone_size v_call cdr3_aa
. TRBV5-1 ASSSTGGGQYSNEQF
. TRBV7-2 ASSLGGMNTEAF
. TRBV4-2 ASSQGGGGAFEQY
. TRBV6-1 ASSEAPGGTVSPRELF
. TRBV7-3 ASSPGTSGSYEQY
. TRBV5-1 ASSLAGGTYEQY
. TRBV21-1 ASRPPGQGGQETQY
. TRBV18 ASSPRNSSGNTIY
. TRBV15 ATSRALAGGQETQY
. TRBV7-2 ASSLQATSYEQY
. TRBV19 ASSRTETHGKLF
. TRBV28 ASSRLGGGYT
. TRBV19 ASIPNRGGSYNEQF
. TRBV7-9 ASSLIGQGEAF
. TRBV7-6 ASSRSGTGETQY
. TRBV15 ATSRDDRLNGYT
. TRBV29-1 SVGTGFNQPQH
. TRBV25-1 ANSEWVGTNEKLF
. TRBV7-9 ASSPSGTVGYT
. TRBV9 ASSVGRASYNEQF
few TRBV9 ASSVGSGSSNEQF
. TRBV11-1 ASSLKILAGTYNEQF
. TRBV9 ASSGGHLYEQY
. TRBV2 ASKAGTGGNNQPQH
. TRBV7-2 ASSLDNSRNEQF
. TRBV19 ASSIEVARNTGELF
. TRBV6-5 ASSYVAGIQEQF
. TRBV29-1 SVRTGGMNTEAF
. TRBV4-2 ASSQEVRGSGANVLT
. TRBV5-3 ARSCGLASTDTQY
. TRBV29-1 SVGTGGAYEQY
medium-sized TRBV2 ASSEQGASYEQY
. TRBV28 ASSFGQAIWSGYT
. TRBV11-1 ASSFGRANQETQY
. TRBV7-9 ASRDDLGTGDGNTIY
. TRBV6-6 ASSMTGVDGYT
once TRBV7-3 ASSLTPLETDTQY
. TRBV6-4 APPGGDGANVLT
. TRBV6-6 ASSYSGTSQETQY
. TRBV5-6 ASSLGRVGYEQY
. TRBV5-1 ASSPGTMNTEAF
. TRBV4-1 ASSHGLGRQSQETQY
. TRBV30 AWSWGSTGELF
. TRBV18 ASSPLATPNEQY
. TRBV6-1 ASTPGQGGHGYT
few TRBV19 ASSKNGGQSNQPQH
. TRBV6-6 ASSYPRWEQF
. TRBV18 ASSPDRINEQF
. TRBV7-2 ASSLAFWGATNEKLF
once TRBV15 ATSRDALENEKLF
. TRBV28 ASGRDRKTNYGYT
. TRBV7-9 ASSSRTSEKQF